The entry below gives a single T cell receptor beta chain sequence along with its context. The antigen is undetermined. The method was immunoSEQ multiplex PCR; TCRdb's version includes in-frame clones alone and lacks a portion of them. The data contain roughly 24,000 clones, about 91% of them singletons. The data were obtained in a study of T cells in localized non-small cell lung cancer. V was pared by 4 bases and J by 7 bases, with 4 bases of the junction left unmatched. The CDR3 length is 14 residues. CDR1 and CDR2 (germline): ENHRY, SYGVKD. Notes on the study in general: The highest T cell clonality was in uninvolved adjacent lung, above tumor. Owing to sequencing of a solitary tumor region, heterogeneity cannot be discounted. Higher blood T cell density tracked longer overall survival.

The TCR sequence derives from an older female donor with stage II squamous cell lung carcinoma. The chain carries TRBV10-3 and TRBJ1-3; TRBD1 matches 10 bases. This material consisted of peripheral blood, taken before any cancer treatment. CDR3: CAISVGQGGNTIYF. The CDR3 DNA reads TGTGCCATCAGTGTTGGACAGGGGGGGAACACCATATATTTT.